Listed below are T cell receptor beta chains from one sample, sequenced in a study of cytomegalovirus exposure and HLA in healthy donors. Repertoires were generated with immunoSEQ multiplex PCR, while TCRdb's copy carries only in-frame clones and drops some. Altogether fewer than 200,000 clones are present, approximately 84% being singletons, with the ten largest covering more than 0.85%. The sequenced sample consisted of PBMCs. The receptors here all came from a man aged 25-45 years in good health and CMV-seronegative. Each CDR3 is given with its conserved first and last residue. A D gene is named only where the DNA matches it firmly. The size of a clone is reported for some rows only, either as once, few or many, or as a class for expanded clones.

CASSPKSGNGGNEQFF	TGTGCCAGCAGCCCAAAAAGCGGGAACGGGGGCAATGAGCAGTTCTTC	TRBJ2-1	TRBV4-2	.	TRBD2
CASSWIAGDTYEQYF	TGTGCCAGCAGCTGGATAGCGGGAGACACCTACGAGCAGTACTTC	TRBJ2-7	TRBV7-2	.	TRBD2
CASTAGTGVYEQYF	TGTGCCAGCACCGCCGGGACAGGGGTATACGAGCAGTACTTC	TRBJ2-7	TRBV7-9	few	TRBD1
CASSLGGSGLADYEQYF	TGTGCCAGCAGCTTAGGAGGAAGTGGACTAGCAGACTACGAGCAGTACTTC	TRBJ2-7	TRBV7-9	.	TRBD2
CASSPGTSLTYNEQFF	TGCGCCAGCAGCCCTGGGACTAGCCTTACTTACAATGAGCAGTTCTTC	TRBJ2-1	TRBV5-1	.	TRBD2
CSVSTGVRETQYF	TGCAGCGTTTCTACAGGGGTAAGGGAGACCCAGTACTTC	TRBJ2-5	TRBV29-1	.	TRBD1
CASSPFPGVITGELFF	TGTGCCAGCAGCCCTTTCCCCGGGGTAATCACCGGGGAGCTGTTTTTT	TRBJ2-2	TRBV7-9	.	.
CASSAQTGNYGYTF	TGTGCCAGCAGCGCACAGACAGGGAACTATGGCTACACCTTC	TRBJ1-2	TRBV7-8	once	TRBD1
CASSLYRAGANVLTF	TGTGCCAGCAGTTTGTACAGGGCTGGGGCCAACGTCCTGACTTTC	TRBJ2-6	TRBV6-5	.	.
CASSQPLGGRAYEQYF	TGCGCCAGCAGCCAACCGCTTGGGGGCAGGGCCTACGAGCAGTACTTC	TRBJ2-7	TRBV4-1	.	.
CSAQTGGTGELFF	TGCAGCGCGCAAACAGGGGGCACCGGGGAGCTGTTTTTT	TRBJ2-2	TRBV29-1	.	TRBD1
CAISESVGSNQPQHF	TGTGCCATCAGTGAGTCGGTGGGCAGCAATCAGCCCCAGCATTTT	TRBJ1-5	TRBV10-3	.	.
CASRGAVSNQPQHF	TGTGCCAGCAGGGGGGCCGTTAGCAATCAGCCCCAGCATTTT	TRBJ1-5	TRBV27	.	.
CASRRDTNTGELFF	TGCGCCAGCAGAAGGGACACGAACACCGGGGAGCTGTTTTTT	TRBJ2-2	TRBV5-1	once	.
CSVQGTSGSVNEQFF	TGCAGCGTCCAGGGGACTAGCGGGAGCGTAAATGAGCAGTTCTTC	TRBJ2-1	TRBV29-1	.	TRBD2
CASSPARNYGYTF	TGTGCCAGCTCACCGGCCAGAAACTATGGCTACACCTTC	TRBJ1-2	TRBV18	.	.
CASSEGQGSINSPLHF	TGTGCCAGCAGCGAGGGACAGGGGTCGATTAATTCACCCCTCCACTTT	TRBJ1-6	TRBV5-4	.	TRBD1
CASSSRQGSYEQYF	TGTGCCAGCAGCTCCCGACAGGGAAGCTACGAGCAGTACTTC	TRBJ2-7	TRBV7-9	.	TRBD1
CASSTPEGWNEQFF	TGTGCCAGTAGTACCCCGGAGGGTTGGAATGAGCAGTTCTTC	TRBJ2-1	TRBV19	.	.
CASSLALIGYTF	TGTGCCAGCAGCTTAGCTCTTATCGGCTACACCTTC	TRBJ1-2	TRBV7-9	.	.
CASSPDYEETQYF	TGTGCCAGCAGTCCGGACTACGAAGAGACCCAGTACTTC	TRBJ2-5	TRBV27	.	.
CASSLIVGGRGGTGELFF	TGCGCCAGCAGCTTGATTGTTGGTGGGAGGGGCGGCACCGGGGAGCTGTTTTTT	TRBJ2-2	TRBV5-1	.	TRBD2
CASSLGGDRAQPQHF	TGTGCCAGCAGCTTAGGGGGTGACAGGGCTCAGCCCCAGCATTTT	TRBJ1-5	TRBV7-2	.	TRBD1
CASSSHPGGADTQYF	TGCGCCAGCAGCTCACATCCCGGGGGAGCAGATACGCAGTATTTT	TRBJ2-3	TRBV5-1	few	.
CASSEALTGYGNTIYF	TGTGCCAGCAGTGAAGCGTTGACAGGGTATGGAAACACCATATATTTT	TRBJ1-3	TRBV6-1	.	TRBD1
CAIRQGSLSYEQYF	TGTGCCATCCGGCAGGGGTCCTTGTCCTACGAGCAGTACTTC	TRBJ2-7	TRBV10-3	.	.
CASTLTRGGDTEAFF	TGCGCCAGCACCCTTACAAGGGGGGGAGACACTGAAGCTTTCTTT	TRBJ1-1	TRBV5-1	.	.
CAWAFRGSGNTIYF	TGTGCCTGGGCTTTCAGGGGATCCGGAAACACCATATATTTT	TRBJ1-3	TRBV30	.	.
CASSRMTGLDEQYF	TGTGCCAGCAGCCGAATGACAGGTTTGGACGAGCAGTACTTC	TRBJ2-7	TRBV5-8	once	.
CASSIGWTGGLVDTIYF	TGTGCCAGTAGTATAGGATGGACAGGGGGCTTAGTTGACACCATATATTTT	TRBJ1-3	TRBV19	.	TRBD1
CASSFPSNSPLHF	TGTGCCAGCAGTTTCCCATCAAATTCACCCCTCCACTTT	TRBJ1-6	TRBV6-1	.	.
CASRPGTENTEAFF	TGTGCCAGCAGACCCGGGACAGAGAACACTGAAGCTTTCTTT	TRBJ1-1	TRBV6-1	.	TRBD1
CAIRVQIIDRPNTEAFF	TGTGCCATCAGGGTTCAAATTATCGACAGACCGAACACTGAAGCTTTCTTT	TRBJ1-1	TRBV10-3	.	.
CASSLAAGRGNSPLHF	TGTGCCAGCAGCTTGGCGGCTGGGAGGGGGAATTCACCCCTCCACTTT	TRBJ1-6	TRBV5-4	.	.
CARGGNSYEQYF	TGTGCCAGGGGGGGAAACTCCTACGAGCAGTACTTC	TRBJ2-7	TRBV9	.	.
CASSREGAKNNSPLHF	TGCGCCAGCAGCCGCGAGGGGGCGAAAAATAATTCACCCCTCCACTTT	TRBJ1-6	TRBV4-1	.	TRBD1
CASSLSAGNTGELFF	TGTGCCAGCAGTTTATCGGCAGGGAACACCGGGGAGCTGTTTTTT	TRBJ2-2	TRBV27	.	.
CASSRLDNQPQHF	TGTGCCAGTAGTCGACTGGACAATCAGCCCCAGCATTTT	TRBJ1-5	TRBV19	.	.
CASSRGGNTEAFF	TGCGCCAGCAGCAGGGGGGGGAACACTGAAGCTTTCTTT	TRBJ1-1	TRBV5-1	.	.
CASSPNKGADYGYTF	TGTGCCAGCTCACCTAACAAGGGAGCAGACTATGGCTACACCTTC	TRBJ1-2	TRBV18	.	.
CASSMTTSGRTDTQYF	TGTGCCAGCAGTATGACGACTAGCGGGAGAACAGATACGCAGTATTTT	TRBJ2-3	TRBV6-6	.	TRBD2
CASEDRGYYGYTF	TGTGCCAGTGAAGACAGGGGGTACTATGGCTACACCTTC	TRBJ1-2	TRBV2	.	TRBD1
CASSIGGSYEQYF	TGTGCCAGTAGTATAGGAGGCAGCTACGAGCAGTACTTC	TRBJ2-7	TRBV19	.	.
CASSLVVGTSGALRTDTQYF	TGCGCCAGCAGCTTGGTGGTGGGGACTAGCGGGGCCCTTCGCACAGATACGCAGTATTTT	TRBJ2-3	TRBV5-1	.	TRBD2
CASSPPGGTTGELFF	TGTGCCAGCAGCCCCCCGGGGGGGACCACCGGGGAGCTGTTTTTT	TRBJ2-2	TRBV6-5	.	TRBD2
CASSPGTEFFEQYF	TGTGCCAGCAGTCCGGGGACAGAGTTCTTCGAGCAGTACTTC	TRBJ2-7	TRBV28	.	TRBD1
CASSVIPGQGTEAFF	TGTGCCAGCAGCGTGATACCGGGACAAGGTACTGAAGCTTTCTTT	TRBJ1-1	TRBV9	few	.
CASTGVGLNEQFF	TGTGCCTCCACAGGGGTGGGGTTGAATGAGCAGTTCTTC	TRBJ2-1	TRBV30	.	TRBD1
CASSLQGNSPLHF	TGTGCCAGCAGTTTACAGGGGAACTCACCCCTCCACTTT	TRBJ1-6	TRBV27	.	.
CASSGRGGSYNEQFF	TGTGCCAGCAGTGGGCGGGGGGGCTCGTACAATGAGCAGTTCTTC	TRBJ2-1	TRBV6-6	.	TRBD2
CASSDMGQGGTEAFF	TGTGCCAGTAGTGATATGGGCCAAGGGGGCACTGAAGCTTTCTTT	TRBJ1-1	TRBV19	.	.
CASSLQPNTEAFF	TGTGCCAGCAGCCTACAGCCGAACACTGAAGCTTTCTTT	TRBJ1-1	TRBV7-2	.	.
CASSSPGQGNNEQFF	TGTGCCAGCAGCTCCCCGGGACAGGGGAACAATGAGCAGTTCTTC	TRBJ2-1	TRBV7-6	.	TRBD1
CASSLRQTYYGYTF	TGTGCCAGCAGTTTAAGACAGACCTACTATGGCTACACCTTC	TRBJ1-2	TRBV27	.	.
CASSPRQGGYEQYF	TGTGCCAGCAGCCCCCGACAGGGTGGTTACGAGCAGTACTTC	TRBJ2-7	TRBV7-2	.	TRBD1
CASRLALPARSSYNEQFF	TGTGCAAGTCGCTTAGCCCTCCCCGCGAGGAGCTCCTACAATGAGCAGTTCTTC	TRBJ2-1	TRBV12-2	.	.
CASKAGTGPGYTF	TGTGCCTCCAAGGCCGGGACAGGGCCTGGCTACACCTTC	TRBJ1-2	TRBV30	.	TRBD1
CASSSGLAGAQFF	TGTGCCAGCAGTTCGGGACTAGCGGGGGCCCAGTTCTTC	TRBJ2-1	TRBV6-5	.	TRBD2